This entry is about one T cell receptor (beta chain). Its antigen is as yet unknown. The data stem from a study of T cell responses to AZD1222 COVID-19 vaccine. Study results and caveats: Spike-specific TCR depth and breadth grew after two AZD1222 doses. Donors, mostly white British, included more females; clonal diversity was possibly underestimated. Repertoire sampling occurred only after the peak T cell response. Reports say nearly half of spike-specific TCRs go after unmutated variant regions.

Per germline, CDR1 SNHLY and CDR2 FYNNEI. The CDR3 length is 14 residues. The V gene lost 8 bases and the J gene lost 0 bases, with 10 bases spanning the gap. Only in-frame clones appear in the TCRdb table, and some are missing; sequencing was by immunoSEQ multiplex PCR. The sample carries around 150,000 clones, over 90% recorded once. This clonotype originated in an adult in good health. V gene TRBV2 combines with J gene TRBJ2-2, with a weak D call TRBD2 (5 bases). This material consisted of peripheral blood, taken on day 0 of AZD1222 vaccination. The DNA of the CDR3 is TGTGCCAGCGGGCGTAGCGCGAACACCGGGGAGCTGTTTTTT. Amino acid sequence: CASGRSANTGELFF.